This TCR beta chain was retrieved from a study of T cell changes during pregnancy in multiple sclerosis. The CDR3 is 14 residues long. Between the trimmed V and J ends, which lost 5 bases and 4 bases, there was a span of 12 bases. In germline, CDR1 is MDHEN, CDR2 SYDVKM. Here immunoSEQ multiplex PCR was the method, and the copy in TCRdb shows in-frame clones only, minus some. The sample contains tens of thousands of clones, approximately 90% of which appear only once. The chain carries TRBV28 and TRBJ1-3, with D perhaps matching TRBD1 (6 bases). The receptor's source is a female donor with multiple sclerosis, enrolled in a pregnancy study. Sequencing was performed on CD4+ T cells from peripheral blood mononuclear cells, taken after pregnancy. In DNA, the CDR3 is TGTGCCAGCAGTATACAGGGAACCGGAAACACCATATATTTT. Its protein product is CASSIQGTGNTIYF. Variable domain in full (rest from reference TRBV28 and TRBJ1-3): DVKVTQSSRYLVKRTGEKVFLECVQDMDHENMFWYRQDPGLGLRLIYFSYDVKMKEKGDIPEGYSVSREKKERFSLILESASTNQTSMYLCASSIQGTGNTIYFGEGSWLTVV.